These 3 T cell receptor beta chains share one sample of origin, sequenced in a study of beta chain features in type 1 diabetes. Reverse transcribing all isolated RNA meant expressed TCRB transcripts were sequenced. Profiling relied on immunoSEQ multiplex PCR, and the TCRdb table lists in-frame clones only, not all of them. The data show almost 350,000 clones, less than 9.5% seen once. Material: central memory CD4+ T cells from blood. These receptors were collected from a woman between 18 and 30 years old in good health.

This clone was found a few times. The chain employs TRBV7-2 and TRBJ2-1; TRBD1 matches 8 bases. There are 15 residues in the CDR3. V lost 1 base to trimming and J lost 12 bases; unmatched junction nucleotides: 11. Germline CDR1 SGHTA, CDR2 FQGNSA. For the CDR3, the DNA is TGTGCCAGCAGCTTAGTGGTGGGCCGGACAGGGCTGCAGTTCTTC. Protein product: CASSLVVGRTGLQFF.

J is TRBJ1-1 and V is TRBV5-4; 7 bases agree with TRBD1. The V gene's germline CDR1 is SGHNT and CDR2 YYREEE (reference sequence). CDR3 length: 14 amino acids. The V gene end was trimmed by 5 bases and the J gene end by 2 bases; junction bases not matched to a gene: 6. The CDR3 loop is CASSPDRRNTEAFF. CDR3 in DNA: TGTGCCAGCAGTCCGGACAGGAGAAACACTGAAGCTTTCTTT.

This clone was seen a handful of times. J is TRBJ1-5 and V is TRBV2, with D perhaps matching TRBD1 (5 bases). V was pared by 2 bases and J by 5 bases, with 7 bases between. CDR3 size: 13 residues. Per the germline V gene, CDR1 is SNHLY and CDR2 is FYNNEI. Written as DNA, the CDR3 is TGTGCCAGCAGTGAAACAGGCTATCAGCCCCAGCATTTT. It translates to CASSETGYQPQHF.